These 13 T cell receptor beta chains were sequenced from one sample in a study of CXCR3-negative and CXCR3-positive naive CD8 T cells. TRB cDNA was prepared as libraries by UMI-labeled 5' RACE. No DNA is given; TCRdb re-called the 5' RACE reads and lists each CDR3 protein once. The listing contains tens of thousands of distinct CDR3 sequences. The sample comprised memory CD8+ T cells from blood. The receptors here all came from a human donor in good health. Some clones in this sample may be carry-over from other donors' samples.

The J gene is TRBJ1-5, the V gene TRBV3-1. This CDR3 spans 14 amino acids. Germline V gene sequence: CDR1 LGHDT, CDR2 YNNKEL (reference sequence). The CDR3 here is CASSQGNQNQPQHF.

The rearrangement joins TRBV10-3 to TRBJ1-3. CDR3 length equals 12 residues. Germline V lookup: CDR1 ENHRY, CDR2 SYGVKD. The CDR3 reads CAIRDLGNTIYF.

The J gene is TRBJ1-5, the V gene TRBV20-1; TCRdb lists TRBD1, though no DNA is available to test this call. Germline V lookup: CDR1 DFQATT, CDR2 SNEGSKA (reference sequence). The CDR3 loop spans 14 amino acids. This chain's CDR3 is CSAGGQGDYQPQHF.

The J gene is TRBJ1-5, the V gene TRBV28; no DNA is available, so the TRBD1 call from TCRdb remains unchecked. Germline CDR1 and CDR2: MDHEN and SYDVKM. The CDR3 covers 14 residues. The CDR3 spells CATLDRGQGQPQHF.

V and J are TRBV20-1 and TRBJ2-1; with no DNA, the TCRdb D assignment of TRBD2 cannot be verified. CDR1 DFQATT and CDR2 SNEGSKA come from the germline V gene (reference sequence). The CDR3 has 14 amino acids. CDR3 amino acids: CSSLKGGRHNEQFF.

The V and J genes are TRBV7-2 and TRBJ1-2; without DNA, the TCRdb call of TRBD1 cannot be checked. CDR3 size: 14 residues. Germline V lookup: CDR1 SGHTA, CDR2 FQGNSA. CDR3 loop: CASSFGTGRYGYTF.

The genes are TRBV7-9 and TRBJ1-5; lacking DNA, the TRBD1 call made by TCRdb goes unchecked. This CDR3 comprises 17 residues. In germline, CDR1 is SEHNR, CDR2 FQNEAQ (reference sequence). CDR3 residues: CASSSTRNDRANQPQHF.

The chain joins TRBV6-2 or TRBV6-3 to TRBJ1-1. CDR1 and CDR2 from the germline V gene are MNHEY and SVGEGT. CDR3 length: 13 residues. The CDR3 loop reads CASNQTPNTEAFF.

The CDR3: CASSLAQGYGEQFF. V gene TRBV11-2 combines with J gene TRBJ2-1. Germline-derived CDR1 and CDR2 are SGHAT and FQNNGV. The CDR3 length is 14 residues.

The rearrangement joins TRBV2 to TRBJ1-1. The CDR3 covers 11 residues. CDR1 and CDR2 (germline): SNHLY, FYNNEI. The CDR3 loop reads CASSEALRAFF. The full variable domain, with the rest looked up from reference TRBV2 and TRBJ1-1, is EPEVTQTPSHQVTQMGQEVILRCVPISNHLYFYWYRQILGQKVEFLVSFYNNEISEKSEIFDDQFSVERPDGSNFTLKIRSTKLEDSAMYFCASSEALRAFFGQGTRLTVV.

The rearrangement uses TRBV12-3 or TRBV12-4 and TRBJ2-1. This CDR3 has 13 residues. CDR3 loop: CASSLSGMNEQFF.

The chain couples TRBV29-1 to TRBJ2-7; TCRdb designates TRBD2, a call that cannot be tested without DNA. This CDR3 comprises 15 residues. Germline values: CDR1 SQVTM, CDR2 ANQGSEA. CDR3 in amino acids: CSVEDPAGDFYEQYF.

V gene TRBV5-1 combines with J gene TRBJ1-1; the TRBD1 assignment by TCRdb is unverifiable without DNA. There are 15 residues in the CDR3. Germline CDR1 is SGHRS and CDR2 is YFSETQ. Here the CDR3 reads CASSGGQGLNTEAFF.